The 13 T cell receptor beta chains below all came from one sample that was sequenced in a study of Graves' ophthalmopathy and Graves' hyperthyroidism. TCR beta CDR3 amplification used RNA transcripts. The first-round RT-PCR employed HTBI primers together with the Qiagen OneStep RT-PCR kit. A multiplex PCR was then performed as the second round. TCRdb reprocessed the multiplex PCR reads with MiXCR, giving one entry per CDR3 protein. The sample yields 560,000 or so distinct CDR3 sequences, 39% seen once. Input material: peripheral blood or thyroid tissue (not recorded which). The receptors come from an adult man with Graves' hyperthyroidism.

The rearrangement uses TRBV6-1 and TRBJ1-4; TRBD1 matches 9 bases. Losses at the gene ends were 6 bases for V and 7 bases for J; bases not matched to a gene: 9. The germline gives CDR1 MNHNS, CDR2 SASEGT. The CDR3 sequence is 15 residues long. The CDR3 region is CASRDTGGAVEKLFF. The CDR3 DNA is TGTGCCAGCAGGGATACAGGGGGCGCGGTTGAAAAACTGTTTTTT.

Turning to this clonotype: Since no conserved phenylalanine or tryptophan closes the CDR3, a read error is the likely cause. The chain is built from TRBV20-1 and TRBJ2-7, with 12 positions matching TRBD2. Germline V gives CDR1 DFQATT, CDR2 SNEGSKA (reference sequence). The CDR3 extends over 13 amino acids. V was clipped by 6 bases and J by 2 bases; unmatched bases: 2. The CDR3 DNA is TGCAGTGCCAGGACTAGCGGGACCTACGAGCAGTACTAC. Translation: CSARTSGTYEQYY.

This clonotype was recorded only once. This chain uses TRBV20-1 with TRBJ1-5, with 10 bases identical to TRBD1. J lost 5 bases, V lost 5 bases, and 6 bases had no gene match. The CDR3 runs 14 residues. The germline CDR1 and CDR2 sequences are DFQATT and SNEGSKA (reference sequence). CDR3 DNA: TGCAGTGCTGTCCCGGGACAGGGGCATCAGCCCCAGCATTTT. Its protein is CSAVPGQGHQPQHF.

This clonotype was counted many times. This rearrangement joins TRBV12-3 or TRBV12-4 to TRBJ1-2; 7 positions match TRBD1. CDR3 length: 18 amino acids. Losses at the gene ends were 6 bases for V and 0 bases for J; bases not matched to a gene: 16. The CDR3 is CASRATGALTHPNYGYTF. DNA for the CDR3: TGTGCCAGCAGAGCAACAGGGGCGCTAACACATCCTAACTATGGCTACACCTTC.

Comments on this clonotype: It is likely a read error, because the conserved phenylalanine at the end of the CDR3 is missing. The limits of the CDR3 on the DNA are not certain, so only TCRdb's listed CDR3 is given. This chain joins TRBV2 and TRBJ1-2; the table's TRBD1 call for D was not verified on the DNA. Germline CDR1 reads SNHLY; CDR2 reads FYNNEI. The CDR3 contains 8 residues when both ends are counted. The CDR3 is CASNGWTG.

V and J are TRBV14 and TRBJ2-2, with TRBD2 matching over 9 bases. J gave up 5 bases and V 3 bases, and 10 bases lay outside the gene matches. This CDR3 spans 17 amino acids. In germline, CDR1 is SGHDN, CDR2 FVKESK. The CDR3 loop is CASSHFTSGQKTGELFF. DNA of the CDR3: TGTGCCAGCAGCCACTTTACTAGCGGGCAAAAAACCGGGGAGCTGTTTTTT.

This clonotype was seen at least ten times. The rearrangement joins TRBV10-3 to TRBJ2-7, with TRBD1 identical over 8 bases. This CDR3 comprises 16 residues. The V gene end was trimmed by 3 bases and the J gene end by 4 bases; junction bases not matched to a gene: 11. CDR1 is ENHRY and CDR2 is SYGVKD in the germline V gene. The CDR3 protein is CAISELSETGVYEQYF. Written as DNA, the CDR3 is TGTGCCATCAGTGAATTGTCGGAGACAGGGGTGTACGAGCAGTACTTC.

The chain combines TRBV29-1 with TRBJ1-2, with D perhaps matching TRBD1 (6 bases). Trimming left V 5 bases short and J 2 bases short, with 9 bases between. Germline V gene data show CDR1 as SQVTM and CDR2 as ANQGSEA. This CDR3 has 12 amino acids. This CDR3 is CSVSGVNYGYTF. CDR3 bases: TGCAGCGTTTCAGGGGTGAACTATGGCTACACCTTC.

This clonotype was seen at least ten times. The V gene is TRBV5-8, the J gene TRBJ1-2, with TRBD1 matching 7 bases. J was trimmed by 2 bases and V by 1 base; bases with no gene match: 5. CDR1 and CDR2 (germline): SGHTS, YDEGEE. The CDR3 sequence is 15 residues long. The CDR3 reads CASSLPTGENYGYTF. The CDR3 nucleotides read TGTGCCAGCAGCTTGCCCACAGGGGAGAACTATGGCTACACCTTC.

The table lists this clonotype with many counts. This chain links TRBV9 with TRBJ1-1, with D maybe TRBD1 (6 bases). The CDR3 totals 15 residues. Trimming took off 2 bases at V and 1 base at J, with 12 bases between the two ends. The germline V gene has CDR1 SGDLS and CDR2 YYNGEE. CDR3: CASSVSGTPNTEAFF. CDR3 coding DNA: TGTGCCAGCAGCGTCTCCGGGACACCGAACACTGAAGCTTTCTTT.

This clonotype occurred many times. CDR3 in amino acids: CASSAGRHGYTF. The DNA for the CDR3 is TGTGCCAGCAGCGCGGGGCGTCATGGCTACACCTTC. The genes are TRBV9 and TRBJ1-2; possibly TRBD1 for D (5 bases). Deletions cut 3 bases from V and 6 bases from J, with 9 bases between. The CDR3 has 12 residues. CDR1 is SGDLS, CDR2 YYNGEE, per germline.

This clonotype was detected many times. The rearrangement links TRBV7-6 to TRBJ1-2; D may be TRBD1 (5 bases). Trimming cost V 4 bases and J 6 bases, with 21 bases left between them. CDR3 length: 16 amino acids. The germline gives CDR1 SGHVS, CDR2 FNYEAQ. The CDR3 sequence is CASSSPGGTSLHGYTF. CDR3 sequence (DNA): TGTGCCAGCAGCTCCCCAGGCGGGACCTCACTCCATGGCTACACCTTC.

The chain is built from TRBV6-6 and TRBJ1-1; D is perhaps TRBD1 (5 bases). The CDR3 consists of 14 residues. Germline loops: CDR1 MNHNY, CDR2 SVGAGI (reference sequence). V lost 6 bases and J lost 7, with 18 bases in between. In DNA form, the CDR3 reads TGTGCCAGCAGCCCAGGGTTCTCGGGTCTTGAAGCTTTCTTT. As protein: CASSPGFSGLEAFF.